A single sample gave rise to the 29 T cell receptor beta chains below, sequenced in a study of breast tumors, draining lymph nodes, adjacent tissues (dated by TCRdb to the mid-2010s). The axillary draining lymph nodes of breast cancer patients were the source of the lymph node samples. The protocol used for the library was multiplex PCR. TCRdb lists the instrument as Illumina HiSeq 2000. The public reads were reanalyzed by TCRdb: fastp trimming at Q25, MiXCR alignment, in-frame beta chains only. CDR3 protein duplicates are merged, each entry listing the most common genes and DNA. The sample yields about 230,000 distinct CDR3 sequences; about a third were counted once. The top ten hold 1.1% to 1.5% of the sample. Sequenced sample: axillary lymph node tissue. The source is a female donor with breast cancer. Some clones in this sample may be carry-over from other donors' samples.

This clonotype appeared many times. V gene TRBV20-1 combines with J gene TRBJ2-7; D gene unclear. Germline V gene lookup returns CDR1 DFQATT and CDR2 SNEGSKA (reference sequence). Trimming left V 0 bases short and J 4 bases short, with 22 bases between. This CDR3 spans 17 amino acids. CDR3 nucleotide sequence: TGCAGTGCTAGAGATAGATTTGCCGGCGGTCTTCCTTACGAGCAGTACTTC. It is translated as CSARDRFAGGLPYEQYF.

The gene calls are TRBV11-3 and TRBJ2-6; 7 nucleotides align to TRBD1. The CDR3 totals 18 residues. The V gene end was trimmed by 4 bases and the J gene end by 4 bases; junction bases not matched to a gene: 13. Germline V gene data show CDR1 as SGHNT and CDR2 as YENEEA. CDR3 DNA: TGTGCCAGCAGCTCAAGACAGGGAACGGGATCAGGGGCCAACGTCCTGACTTTC. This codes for CASSSRQGTGSGANVLTF.

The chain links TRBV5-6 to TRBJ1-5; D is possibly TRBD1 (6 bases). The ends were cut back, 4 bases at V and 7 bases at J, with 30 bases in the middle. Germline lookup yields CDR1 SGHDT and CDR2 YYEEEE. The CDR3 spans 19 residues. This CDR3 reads CASSGTGPAGRGASQPQHF. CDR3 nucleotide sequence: TGTGCCAGCAGCGGTACAGGACCAGCGGGGCGGGGGGCAAGCCAGCCCCAGCATTTT.

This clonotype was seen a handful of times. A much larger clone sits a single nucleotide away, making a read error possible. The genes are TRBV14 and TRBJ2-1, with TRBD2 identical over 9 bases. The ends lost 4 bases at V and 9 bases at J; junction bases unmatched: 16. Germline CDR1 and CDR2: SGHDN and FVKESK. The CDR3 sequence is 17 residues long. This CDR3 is CASSRTIGSGSITEQFF. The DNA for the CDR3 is TGTGCCAGCAGCCGTACAATAGGTAGCGGGAGTATAACTGAGCAGTTCTTC.

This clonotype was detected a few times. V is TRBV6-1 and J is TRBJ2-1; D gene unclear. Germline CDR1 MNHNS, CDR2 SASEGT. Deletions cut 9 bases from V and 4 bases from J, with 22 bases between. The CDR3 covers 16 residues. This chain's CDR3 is CASNHSPLSFYNEQFF. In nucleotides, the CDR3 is TGTGCCAGTAACCACTCCCCGCTGTCCTTTTACAATGAGCAGTTCTTC.

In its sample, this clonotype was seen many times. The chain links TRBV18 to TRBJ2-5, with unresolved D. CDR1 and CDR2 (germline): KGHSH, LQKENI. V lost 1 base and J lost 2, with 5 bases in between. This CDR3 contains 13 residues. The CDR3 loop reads CASSPLQQETQYF. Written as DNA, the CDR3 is TGTGCCAGCTCACCACTACAGCAAGAGACCCAGTACTTC. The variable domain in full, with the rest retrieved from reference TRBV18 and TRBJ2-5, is NAGVMQNPRHLVRRRGQEARLRCSPMKGHSHVYWYRQLPEEGLKFMVYLQKENIIDESGMPKERFSAEFPKEGPSILRIQQVVRGDSAAYFCASSPLQQETQYFGPGTRLLVL.

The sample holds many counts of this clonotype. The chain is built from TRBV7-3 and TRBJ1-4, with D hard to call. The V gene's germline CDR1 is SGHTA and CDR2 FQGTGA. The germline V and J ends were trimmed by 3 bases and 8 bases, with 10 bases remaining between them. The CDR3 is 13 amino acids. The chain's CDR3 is CASSLGGNEKLFF. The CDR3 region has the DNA TGTGCCAGCAGCTTGGGCGGGAACGAAAAACTGTTTTTT.

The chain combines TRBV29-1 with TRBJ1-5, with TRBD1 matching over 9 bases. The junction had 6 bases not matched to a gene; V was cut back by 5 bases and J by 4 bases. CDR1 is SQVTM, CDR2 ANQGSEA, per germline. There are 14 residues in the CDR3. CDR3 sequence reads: CSVTGTGRNQPQHF. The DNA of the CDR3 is TGCAGCGTTACCGGGACAGGGAGGAATCAGCCCCAGCATTTT.

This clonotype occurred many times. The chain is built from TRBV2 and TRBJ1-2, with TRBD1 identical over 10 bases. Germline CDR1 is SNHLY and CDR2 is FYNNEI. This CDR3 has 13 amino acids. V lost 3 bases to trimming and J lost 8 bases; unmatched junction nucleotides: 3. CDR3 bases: TGTGCCAGCAGTGACGGGACAGGGGCAGGCTACACCTTC. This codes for CASSDGTGAGYTF. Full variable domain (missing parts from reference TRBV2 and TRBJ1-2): EPEVTQTPSHQVTQMGQEVILRCVPISNHLYFYWYRQILGQKVEFLVSFYNNEISEKSEIFDDQFSVERPDGSNFTLKIRSTKLEDSAMYFCASSDGTGAGYTFGSGTRLTVV.

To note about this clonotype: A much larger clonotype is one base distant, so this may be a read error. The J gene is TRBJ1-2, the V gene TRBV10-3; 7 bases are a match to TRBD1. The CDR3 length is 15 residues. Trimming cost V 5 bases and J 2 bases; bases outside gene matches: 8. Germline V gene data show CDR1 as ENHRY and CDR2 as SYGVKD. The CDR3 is CAISYGQVLNYGYTF. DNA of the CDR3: TGTGCCATCAGTTACGGACAGGTTCTGAACTATGGCTACACCTTC.

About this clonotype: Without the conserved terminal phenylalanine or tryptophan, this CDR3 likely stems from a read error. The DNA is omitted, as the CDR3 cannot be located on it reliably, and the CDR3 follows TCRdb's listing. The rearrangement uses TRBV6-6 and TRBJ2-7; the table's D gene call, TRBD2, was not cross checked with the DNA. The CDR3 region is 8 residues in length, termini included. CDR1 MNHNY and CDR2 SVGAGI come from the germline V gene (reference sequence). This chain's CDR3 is CASLLARG.

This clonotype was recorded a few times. The DNA for the CDR3 is TGTGCCAGCAGTCCGAACAGGGGGGGCTACAATGAGCAGTTCTTC. It is translated as CASSPNRGGYNEQFF. This chain links TRBV6-5 with TRBJ2-1, with D tentatively TRBD1 (8 bases). Germline V gene lookup returns CDR1 MNHEY and CDR2 SVGAGI. The V gene lost 5 bases and the J gene lost 3 bases, with 14 bases spanning the gap. There are 15 residues in the CDR3.

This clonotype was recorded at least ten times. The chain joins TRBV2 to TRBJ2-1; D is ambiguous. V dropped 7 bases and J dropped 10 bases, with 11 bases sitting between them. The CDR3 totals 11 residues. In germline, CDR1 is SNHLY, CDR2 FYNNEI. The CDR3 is CASTPLREQFF. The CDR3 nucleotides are TGTGCCAGCACCCCATTAAGGGAGCAGTTCTTC.

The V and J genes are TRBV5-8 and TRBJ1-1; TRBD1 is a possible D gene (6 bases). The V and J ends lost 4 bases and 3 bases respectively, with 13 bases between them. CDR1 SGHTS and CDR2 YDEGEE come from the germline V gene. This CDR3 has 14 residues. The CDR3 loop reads CASSLQGPYTEAFF. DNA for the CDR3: TGTGCCAGCAGCCTACAGGGTCCTTACACTGAAGCTTTCTTT. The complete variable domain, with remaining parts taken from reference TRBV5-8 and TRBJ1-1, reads EAGVTQSPTHLIKTRGQQATLRCSPISGHTSVYWYQQALGLGLQFLLWYDEGEERNRGNFPPRFSGRQFPNYSSELNVNALELEDSALYLCASSLQGPYTEAFFGQGTRLTVV.

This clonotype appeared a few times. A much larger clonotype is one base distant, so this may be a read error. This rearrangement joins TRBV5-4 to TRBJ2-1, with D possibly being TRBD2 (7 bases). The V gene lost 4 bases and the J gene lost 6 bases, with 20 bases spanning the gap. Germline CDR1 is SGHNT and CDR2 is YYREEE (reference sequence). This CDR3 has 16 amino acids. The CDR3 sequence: CASSVTSARGGNEQFF. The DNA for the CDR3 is TGTGCCAGCAGCGTAACTAGCGCGAGAGGGGGCAATGAGCAGTTCTTC.

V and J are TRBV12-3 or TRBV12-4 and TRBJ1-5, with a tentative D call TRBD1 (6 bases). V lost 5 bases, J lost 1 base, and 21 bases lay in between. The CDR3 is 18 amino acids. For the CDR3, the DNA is TGTGCCAGCAGTGACTCCCCCGTCGGGACACAGAGCAATCAGCCCCAGCATTTT. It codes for CASSDSPVGTQSNQPQHF.

CDR3 residues: CASSEARQGNSPLHF. In DNA form, the CDR3 reads TGTGCCAGCAGTGAAGCGCGGCAGGGAAATTCACCCCTCCACTTT. The chain carries TRBV2 and TRBJ1-6; perhaps TRBD1 as D (5 bases). Trimming left V 0 bases short and J 7 bases short, with 10 bases between. The CDR3 runs 15 residues. Germline CDR1 reads SNHLY; CDR2 reads FYNNEI.

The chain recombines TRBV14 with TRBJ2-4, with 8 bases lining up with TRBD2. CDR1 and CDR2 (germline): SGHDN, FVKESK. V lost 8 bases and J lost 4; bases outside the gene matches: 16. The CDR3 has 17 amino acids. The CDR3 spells CASGAGGANTGKNIQYF. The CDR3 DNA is TGTGCCAGCGGCGCGGGGGGCGCGAACACCGGGAAAAACATTCAGTACTTC.

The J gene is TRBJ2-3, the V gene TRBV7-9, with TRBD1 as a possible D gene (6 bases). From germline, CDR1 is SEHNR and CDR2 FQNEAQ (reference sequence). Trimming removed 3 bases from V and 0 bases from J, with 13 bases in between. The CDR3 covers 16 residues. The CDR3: CASSLGTGISTDTQYF. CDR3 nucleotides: TGTGCCAGCAGCTTGGGTACAGGGATCAGCACAGATACGCAGTATTTT.

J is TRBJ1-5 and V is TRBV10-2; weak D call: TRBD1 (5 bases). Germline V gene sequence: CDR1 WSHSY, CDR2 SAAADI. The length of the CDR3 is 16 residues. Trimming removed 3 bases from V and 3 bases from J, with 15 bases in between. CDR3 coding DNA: TGCGCCAGCAGTGAAAGGTTCGGGGCAGACAATCAGCCCCAGCATTTT. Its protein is CASSERFGADNQPQHF.

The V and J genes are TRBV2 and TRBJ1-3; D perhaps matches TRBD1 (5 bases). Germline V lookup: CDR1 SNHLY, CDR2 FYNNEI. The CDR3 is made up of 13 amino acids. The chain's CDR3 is CAKPDIPGNTIYF. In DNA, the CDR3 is TGTGCTAAACCGGACATACCCGGAAACACCATATATTTT. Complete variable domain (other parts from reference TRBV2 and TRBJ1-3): EPEVTQTPSHQVTQMGQEVILRCVPISNHLYFYWYRQILGQKVEFLVSFYNNEISEKSEIFDDQFSVERPDGSNFTLKIRSTKLEDSAMYFCAKPDIPGNTIYFGEGSWLTVV.

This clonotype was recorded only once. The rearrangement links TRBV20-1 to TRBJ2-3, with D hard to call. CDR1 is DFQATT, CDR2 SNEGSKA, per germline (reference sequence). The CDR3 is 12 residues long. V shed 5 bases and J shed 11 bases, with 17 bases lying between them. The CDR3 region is CSADRLDREQYF. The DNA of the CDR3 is TGCAGTGCTGATCGTCTGGACCGCGAGCAGTATTTT.

CDR3 loop: CASKYGSSYNELFF. The CDR3 nucleotides are TGTGCCAGCAAATACGGGAGCTCCTACAATGAGCTGTTTTTT. This chain joins TRBV2 and TRBJ2-2; possible D gene TRBD2, 6 bases. The CDR3 totals 14 residues. Per germline, CDR1 SNHLY and CDR2 FYNNEI. Between the trimmed V and J ends, which lost 7 bases and 11 bases, there was a span of 20 bases.

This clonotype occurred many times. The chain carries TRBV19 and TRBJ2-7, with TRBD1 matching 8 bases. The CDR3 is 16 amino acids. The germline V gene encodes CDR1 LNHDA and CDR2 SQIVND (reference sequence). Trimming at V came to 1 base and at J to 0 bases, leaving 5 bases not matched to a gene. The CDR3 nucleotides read TGTGCCAGTAGTATAGTACCCGGGACAGGCTCCTACGAGCAGTACTTC. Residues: CASSIVPGTGSYEQYF.

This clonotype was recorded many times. The CDR3 region is CSARTAPYEQYF. CDR3 DNA sequence: TGCAGTGCTAGAACGGCTCCCTACGAGCAGTACTTC. This chain uses TRBV20-1 with TRBJ2-7; D remains ambiguous. Germline values: CDR1 DFQATT, CDR2 SNEGSKA (reference sequence). Trimming took 2 bases from V and 2 from J, leaving 7 bases between them. The CDR3 consists of 12 residues.

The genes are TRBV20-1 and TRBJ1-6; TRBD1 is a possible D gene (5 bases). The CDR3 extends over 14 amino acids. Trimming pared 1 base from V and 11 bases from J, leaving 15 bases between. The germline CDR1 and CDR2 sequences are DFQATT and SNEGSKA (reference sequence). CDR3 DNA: TGCAGTGCTAGAGTTGGGACTGCGATGACACCCCTCCACTTT. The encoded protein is CSARVGTAMTPLHF.

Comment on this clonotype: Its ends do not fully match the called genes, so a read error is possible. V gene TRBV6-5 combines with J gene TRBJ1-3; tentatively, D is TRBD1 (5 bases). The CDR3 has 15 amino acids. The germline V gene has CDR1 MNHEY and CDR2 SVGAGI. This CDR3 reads CASSHSGGTGNTIYF. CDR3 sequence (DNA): TGTGCCAGCAGTCACTCTGGGGGAACTGGAAACACCATATATTTT.

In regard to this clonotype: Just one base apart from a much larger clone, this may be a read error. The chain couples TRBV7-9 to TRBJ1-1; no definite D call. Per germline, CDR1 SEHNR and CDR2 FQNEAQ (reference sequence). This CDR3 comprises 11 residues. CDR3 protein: CASSTHTEASF. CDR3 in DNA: TGTGCCAGCAGCACCCACACTGAAGCTTCCTTT.

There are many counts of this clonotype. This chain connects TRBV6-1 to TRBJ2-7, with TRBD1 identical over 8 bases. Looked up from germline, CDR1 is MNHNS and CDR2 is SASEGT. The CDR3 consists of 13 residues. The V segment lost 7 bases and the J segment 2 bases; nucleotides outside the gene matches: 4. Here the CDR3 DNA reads TGTGCCAGCAACCGGGACAGGACCTACGAGCAGTACTTC. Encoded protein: CASNRDRTYEQYF.